This TCR beta chain originates from a study of T-cell reconstitution after alpha-beta-depleted transplantation in children. The study, taken as a whole, reports: As was reported, about two months after transplant, alpha-beta T cells came from several hundred expanded graft clones. Newly produced T cells mostly provided counts and TCRbeta diversity after one year, as hyperexpanded clones declined. From surviving recipient T cells and thymic progenitors came the high day-60 TCRbeta diversity observed in some patients.

V lost 5 bases and J lost 0, with 10 bases in between. CDR3 length: 14 residues. Unique molecular identifiers featured in how the TCRbeta library was prepared. TCRdb re-called the PCR reads through MiXCR, storing one row per CDR3 protein. The data contain hundreds of thousands of distinct CDR3 sequences, 15% to 20% of them singletons. This clonotype was recorded a few times. Its target is unknown. Sequencing used PBMCs, mostly from graft donor cells, obtained 360 days after TCRalphabeta/CD19-depleted stem cell transplant. This receptor was obtained from a boy younger than two who had a stem cell transplant for Wiskott-Aldrich syndrome, so the T cells may come from the graft donor. The rearrangement links TRBV12-3 or TRBV12-4 to TRBJ1-1; possible D gene TRBD1, 6 bases. CDR3 amino acids: CASSPQGMNTEAFF. CDR3 in DNA: TGTGCCAGCAGTCCCCAGGGGATGAACACTGAAGCTTTCTTT.